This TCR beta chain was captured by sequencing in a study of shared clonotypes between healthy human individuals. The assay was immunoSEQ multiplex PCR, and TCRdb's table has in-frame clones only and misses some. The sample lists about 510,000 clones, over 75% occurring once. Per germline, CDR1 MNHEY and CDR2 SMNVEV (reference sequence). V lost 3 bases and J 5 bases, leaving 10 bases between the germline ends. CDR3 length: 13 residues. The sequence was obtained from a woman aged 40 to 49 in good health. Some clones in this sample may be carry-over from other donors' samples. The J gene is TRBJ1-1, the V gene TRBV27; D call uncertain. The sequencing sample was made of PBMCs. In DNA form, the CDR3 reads TGTGCCAGCAGTTTGTCTGGGGATACTGAAGCTTTCTTT. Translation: CASSLSGDTEAFF.